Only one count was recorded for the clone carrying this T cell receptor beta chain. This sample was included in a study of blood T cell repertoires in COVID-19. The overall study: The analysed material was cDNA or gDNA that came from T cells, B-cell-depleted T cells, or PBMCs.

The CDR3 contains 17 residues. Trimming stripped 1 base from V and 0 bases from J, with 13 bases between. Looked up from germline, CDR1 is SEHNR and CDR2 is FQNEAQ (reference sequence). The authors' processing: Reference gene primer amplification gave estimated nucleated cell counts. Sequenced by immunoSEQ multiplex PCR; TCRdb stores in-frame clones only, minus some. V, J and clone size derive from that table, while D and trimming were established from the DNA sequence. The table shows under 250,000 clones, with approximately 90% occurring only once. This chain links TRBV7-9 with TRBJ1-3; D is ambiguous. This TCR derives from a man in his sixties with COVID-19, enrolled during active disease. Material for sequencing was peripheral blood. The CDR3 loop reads CASSLGRSGNSGNTIYF. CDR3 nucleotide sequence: TGTGCCAGCAGCTTAGGGAGGTCCGGCAACTCTGGAAACACCATATATTTT.